Below, 18 T cell receptor beta chains from the same sample are listed, as sequenced in a study of T cells in Graves' hyperthyroidism and ophthalmopathy. What was amplified from RNA transcripts were TCR beta CDR3 regions. Researchers ran a first-round RT-PCR on the TCR CDR3 using the HTBI primer set. In TCRdb, the multiplex PCR reads were re-called with MiXCR into one record per CDR3 protein. The top ten hold more than 9.5% of the sample, which has more than 300,000 distinct CDR3 sequences, about 15% seen once. Sequenced: blood. These receptor sequences come from a woman in her sixties with Graves' hyperthyroidism.

A remark on this clonotype: A much larger clone lies a single base off, so this may be a read error. This chain connects TRBV2 to TRBJ2-1, with a tentative D call TRBD2 (6 bases). The CDR3 runs 13 residues. Germline loops: CDR1 SNHLY, CDR2 FYNNEI. V lost 8 bases, J lost 2 bases, and 10 bases lay in between. The CDR3 spells CASVADPYNEQFF. CDR3 DNA: TGTGCCAGCGTAGCGGACCCCTACAATGAGCAGTTCTTC.

This clonotype came up many times. This chain joins TRBV13 and TRBJ2-6; D is unresolved. Germline values: CDR1 PRHDT, CDR2 FYEKMQ (reference sequence). The V and J ends lost 5 bases and 0 bases respectively, with 2 bases between them. This CDR3 region has 13 residues. CDR3 region: CASSNSGANVLTF. The CDR3 nucleotides are TGTGCCAGCAGCAACTCTGGGGCCAACGTCCTGACTTTC.

There are many counts of this clonotype. The J gene is TRBJ2-7, the V gene TRBV12-3 or TRBV12-4; 10 bases line up with TRBD1. The CDR3 consists of 13 residues. With V trimmed by 6 bases and J by 6 bases, 5 bases remained unmatched. As DNA, the CDR3 is TGTGCCAGCAGCCAGGGGACAGGGGCCGAGCAGTACTTC. This gives the protein CASSQGTGAEQYF.

This clonotype has at least ten counts. One end of the junction is discordant with germline, which a read error may explain. V and J are TRBV11-2 and TRBJ2-7; D is uncertain. This CDR3 spans 14 amino acids. Germline values: CDR1 SGHAT, CDR2 FQNNGV. The CDR3: CASSLTQLGYDQYF. In DNA, the CDR3 is TGTGCCAGCAGCTTAACTCAGTTGGGCTACGATCAGTACTTC.

This clonotype occurred many times. V usage is TRBV20-1 and J usage is TRBJ2-3, with D hard to call. This CDR3 has 12 residues. The V gene's germline CDR1 is DFQATT and CDR2 SNEGSKA (reference sequence). V lost 5 bases and J lost 2, with 8 bases in between. CDR3 bases: TGCAGTGCTCCCCGGAACACAGATACGCAGTATTTT. This encodes CSAPRNTDTQYF.

Many counts were recorded for this clonotype. V usage is TRBV5-1 and J usage is TRBJ2-1, with D perhaps TRBD1 or TRBD2 (6 bases each). The CDR3 extends over 12 amino acids. CDR1 SGHRS and CDR2 YFSETQ come from the germline V gene. With 0 bases removed from V and 10 bases from J, the gap between germline ends came to 8 bases. Here the CDR3 reads CASSLAGAEQFF. CDR3 nucleotides: TGCGCCAGCAGCTTGGCGGGGGCGGAGCAGTTCTTC. The complete variable domain, with remaining parts taken from reference TRBV5-1 and TRBJ2-1, reads KAGVTQTPRYLIKTRGQQVTLSCSPISGHRSVSWYQQTPGQGLQFLFEYFSETQRNKGNFPGRFSGRQFSNSRSEMNVSTLELGDSALYLCASSLAGAEQFFGPGTRLTVL.

There are many counts of this clonotype. The gene calls are TRBV11-2 and TRBJ2-1; 11 nucleotides match TRBD2. J was trimmed by 5 bases and V by 3 bases; bases with no gene match: 9. The CDR3 has 17 residues. CDR1 is SGHAT and CDR2 is FQNNGV in the germline V gene. DNA of the CDR3: TGTGCCAGCAGCTTTCGCTTGGGGACTAGCGGTAACAATGAGCAGTTCTTC. Amino acids: CASSFRLGTSGNNEQFF.

This clonotype was found a few times. J is TRBJ1-5 and V is TRBV28; the D gene is possibly TRBD1 (5 bases). The length of the CDR3 is 18 residues. Germline assignment: CDR1 MDHEN and CDR2 SYDVKM. V lost 5 bases and J 2 bases, leaving 22 bases between the germline ends. CDR3 in DNA: TGTGCCAGCAGTCCTTCAGGGTCCCCGATATTAGGCAATCAGCCCCAGCATTTT. This sequence encodes CASSPSGSPILGNQPQHF.

The rearrangement links TRBV6-1 to TRBJ2-1; no clear D. V lost 5 bases and J lost 6, with 17 bases in between. The CDR3 contains 15 residues. The germline V gene encodes CDR1 MNHNS and CDR2 SASEGT. This CDR3 is CASSFRENPPNEQFF. Written as DNA, the CDR3 is TGTGCCAGCAGTTTTCGAGAGAACCCTCCCAATGAGCAGTTCTTC.

At least ten counts were recorded for this clonotype. This chain joins TRBV11-2 and TRBJ2-7; TRBD1 aligns across 7 bases. The trim removed 6 bases at V and 2 bases at J, leaving 4 bases unmatched. This CDR3 region has 13 residues. Germline V gene sequence: CDR1 SGHAT, CDR2 FQNNGV. The CDR3 DNA follows: TGTGCCAGCAGGACAGGGAACACCTACGAGCAGTACTTC. Protein sequence: CASRTGNTYEQYF. The full variable domain, in which reference TRBV11-2 and TRBJ2-7 provide the parts outside the CDR3, is EAGVAQSPRYKIIEKRQSVAFWCNPISGHATLYWYQQILGQGPKLLIQFQNNGVVDDSQLPKDRFSAERLKGVDSTLKIQPAKLEDSAVYLCASRTGNTYEQYFGPGTRLTVT.

J is TRBJ2-3 and V is TRBV11-2; TRBD2 aligns across 7 bases. Losses at the gene ends were 5 bases for V and 9 bases for J; bases not matched to a gene: 14. The CDR3 runs 15 residues. Germline lookup yields CDR1 SGHAT and CDR2 FQNNGV. The CDR3 spells CASSGGGGSSKTQYF. The DNA for the CDR3 is TGTGCCAGCAGCGGGGGGGGGGGGAGCTCCAAGACGCAGTATTTT. Drawing the rest from reference TRBV11-2 and TRBJ2-3, the complete variable domain is EAGVAQSPRYKIIEKRQSVAFWCNPISGHATLYWYQQILGQGPKLLIQFQNNGVVDDSQLPKDRFSAERLKGVDSTLKIQPAKLEDSAVYLCASSGGGGSSKTQYFGPGTRLTVL.

This clonotype was found a few times. The rearrangement joins TRBV9 to TRBJ2-7, with 10 nucleotides matching TRBD1. V shed 0 bases and J 2 bases; nucleotides not matched to a gene: 2. The CDR3 length is 15 residues. In germline, CDR1 is SGDLS, CDR2 YYNGEE. CDR3 in amino acids: CASSVGQGAPYEQYF. CDR3 DNA: TGTGCCAGCAGCGTAGGACAGGGGGCCCCCTACGAGCAGTACTTC.

In its sample, this clonotype was seen many times. This chain uses TRBV12-3 or TRBV12-4 with TRBJ2-7; the match to TRBD2 covers 8 bases. With V trimmed by 5 bases and J by 3 bases, 6 bases remained unmatched. This CDR3 spans 14 amino acids. The CDR3 sequence is CASSPTSANYEQYF. CDR3 nucleotide sequence: TGTGCCAGCAGTCCGACTAGCGCAAACTACGAGCAGTACTTC.

This clonotype was detected ten times or more. The chain is built from TRBV6-5 and TRBJ2-1; TRBD2 matches at 9 bases. Germline V gene data show CDR1 as MNHEY and CDR2 as SVGAGI. There are 16 residues in the CDR3. V lost 0 bases and J lost 7; bases outside the gene matches: 7. CDR3 loop: CASSYSPSGIGNEQFF. The CDR3 nucleotides are TGTGCCAGCAGTTACTCGCCTAGCGGGATAGGTAATGAGCAGTTCTTC.

The chain is built from TRBV5-8 and TRBJ1-2; D ambiguous. Germline loops: CDR1 SGHTS, CDR2 YDEGEE. The CDR3 covers 14 residues. The V and J ends lost 2 bases and 3 bases respectively, with 11 bases between them. The CDR3 protein is CASSFWPGDYGYTF. DNA of the CDR3: TGTGCCAGCAGCTTTTGGCCGGGAGACTATGGCTACACCTTC.

The chain has TRBV19 and TRBJ2-1; 7 positions match TRBD2. V trimming: 1 base; J trimming: 7 bases; junction bases outside the gene matches: 7. This CDR3 is 15 amino acids long. CDR1 and CDR2 (germline): LNHDA, SQIVND (reference sequence). The CDR3 bases are TGTGCCAGTAGTATAGCTGGCGGGAGTGGGAATGAGCAGTTCTTC. Translated: CASSIAGGSGNEQFF.

There are many counts of this clonotype. V gene TRBV9 combines with J gene TRBJ2-5; 10 nucleotides align to TRBD2. V lost 1 base and J lost 5; bases outside the gene matches: 8. Germline-derived CDR1 and CDR2 are SGDLS and YYNGEE. The length of the CDR3 is 16 residues. The CDR3 DNA is TGTGCCAGCAGCGTAAGGGCTAGCGGGAGAGGCGAGACCCAGTACTTC. It is translated as CASSVRASGRGETQYF.

This clonotype was found many times. In nucleotides, the CDR3 is TGTGCCAGCAGCCTCCGGGGGCGGCAGGGTCGCGGCTACACCTTC. It translates to CASSLRGRQGRGYTF. The chain has TRBV7-2 and TRBJ1-2; possibly TRBD1 for D (6 bases). V lost 5 bases, J lost 8 bases, and 21 bases lay in between. Germline lookup yields CDR1 SGHTA and CDR2 FQGNSA. The CDR3 spans 15 residues.